Listed here are 25 T cell receptor beta chains from one sample, sequenced in a study of T cells in Graves' hyperthyroidism and ophthalmopathy. TCR beta CDR3 sequences were amplified from RNA transcripts. An initial round of RT-PCR targeting the TCR CDR3 relied on the HTBI primer set. From the multiplex PCR reads, TCRdb called clonotypes with MiXCR, one entry per CDR3 protein. The sample holds roughly 510,000 distinct CDR3 sequences; less than 25% are singletons and the top ten take 26%. Sequenced: blood. The receptors were sampled from a man younger than 35 with Graves' hyperthyroidism.

This clonotype was seen ten or more times. The chain combines TRBV20-1 with TRBJ2-7; TRBD1 matches at 8 bases. The CDR3 sequence is 15 residues long. CDR1 and CDR2 from the germline V gene are DFQATT and SNEGSKA (reference sequence). Trimming took 4 bases from V and 1 from J; bases not matched to a gene: 9. The CDR3 nucleotides are TGCAGTGCTACAACCGGACAGGGCGAGTCCTACGAGCAGTACTTC. It is translated as CSATTGQGESYEQYF.

This clonotype was seen ten or more times. CDR3 amino acids: CASIGVGGYTF. The CDR3 region has the DNA TGTGCCAGTATTGGAGTAGGCGGCTACACCTTC. The genes are TRBV12-3 or TRBV12-4 and TRBJ1-2; D is uncertain. V lost 9 bases to trimming and J lost 8 bases, with 13 bases between them. The CDR3 loop spans 11 amino acids.

Remarks on this clonotype: This sequence may be a read error, since a much larger clone differs from it by one base. This chain links TRBV6-5 with TRBJ1-5, with D tentatively TRBD1 (5 bases). The germline CDR1 and CDR2 sequences are MNHEY and SVGAGI. CDR3 length equals 16 residues. Trimming stripped 2 bases from V and 4 bases from J, with 15 bases between. The CDR3 is CASSYLAQEGNQPQHF. The CDR3 nucleotides read TGTGCCAGCAGTTACCTAGCACAGGAGGGAAATCAGCCCCAGCATTTT.

This clonotype was counted ten times or more. The chain joins TRBV6-1 to TRBJ2-2; 8 positions agree with TRBD2. V gave up 11 bases and J gave up 4 bases; unmatched junction bases: 15. The CDR3 is 16 residues long. Germline V gene lookup returns CDR1 MNHNS and CDR2 SASEGT. CDR3 sequence (DNA): TGTGCCGGCGGGGATCCTAGCGGGCAGATCACCGGGGAGCTGTTTTTT. It yields the protein CAGGDPSGQITGELFF.

About this clonotype: This clone may be a read error of a much larger clone one base away. No conserved phenylalanine or tryptophan ends this CDR3, so it is likely a read error. This chain joins TRBV19 and TRBJ1-5; a weak D match, TRBD1 (6 bases). The ends were cut back, 3 bases at V and 5 bases at J, with 17 bases in the middle. CDR3 length: 16 amino acids. Germline V gives CDR1 LNHDA, CDR2 SQIVND (reference sequence). CDR3 DNA: TGTGCCAGTAGTATGGGTGCAGGGGCCGTAGATCAGCCCCAGCATTAT. It yields the protein CASSMGAGAVDQPQHY.

This clonotype was counted many times. The V call is TRBV6-2 or TRBV6-3, the J call TRBJ1-5; 7 nucleotides align to TRBD1. The CDR3 has 14 amino acids. Germline CDR1 reads MNHEY; CDR2 reads SVGEGT. The ends lost 6 bases at V and 4 bases at J; junction bases unmatched: 6. CDR3 nucleotide sequence: TGTGCCAGCAGATTGACAGGGACGAATCAGCCCCAGCATTTT. Translated, it gives CASRLTGTNQPQHF.

This chain uses TRBV7-2 with TRBJ2-5; 9 positions agree with TRBD2. This CDR3 has 16 residues. The germline gives CDR1 SGHTA, CDR2 FQGNSA. The trim removed 1 base at V and 5 bases at J, leaving 8 bases unmatched. The CDR3 bases are TGTGCCAGCAGCTTAGGAGGGGTTAGCGGGAGCGAGACCCAGTACTTC. Amino acid sequence: CASSLGGVSGSETQYF.

This clonotype came up a few times. The genes are TRBV5-1 and TRBJ1-1, with 8 bases fitting TRBD1. The V gene end was trimmed by 4 bases and the J gene end by 3 bases; junction bases not matched to a gene: 5. This CDR3 contains 14 residues. CDR1 and CDR2 (germline): SGHRS, YFSETQ. CDR3 residues: CASSLTQGDTEAFF. CDR3 nucleotide sequence: TGCGCCAGCAGCCTCACACAGGGGGACACTGAAGCTTTCTTT.

At least ten counts were recorded for this clonotype. V and J are TRBV5-6 and TRBJ2-7; D gene unclear. The CDR3 totals 14 residues. CDR1 and CDR2 (germline): SGHDT, YYEEEE. The germline V and J ends were trimmed by 0 bases and 0 bases, with 7 bases remaining between them. As DNA, the CDR3 is TGTGCCAGCAGCTTGGTGGCCAGCTCCTACGAGCAGTACTTC. Its protein product is CASSLVASSYEQYF.

This clonotype has at least ten counts. V and J are TRBV19 and TRBJ1-1; D remains unclear. This CDR3 comprises 13 residues. Germline V lookup: CDR1 LNHDA, CDR2 SQIVND (reference sequence). V lost 5 bases to trimming and J lost 3 bases, with 10 bases between them. CDR3 residues: CASSVFQDTEAFF. The CDR3 region has the DNA TGTGCCAGTAGTGTTTTTCAGGACACTGAAGCTTTCTTT.

This clonotype was found many times. The genes are TRBV6-1 and TRBJ2-7; the D is unclear. V was clipped by 3 bases and J by 0 bases, with 12 bases between them. The CDR3 totals 15 residues. Germline V lookup: CDR1 MNHNS, CDR2 SASEGT. CDR3 sequence reads: CASSDLGTFSYEQYF. CDR3 sequence (DNA): TGTGCCAGCAGTGATTTGGGCACCTTCTCCTACGAGCAGTACTTC.

The genes are TRBV5-1 and TRBJ2-7; 11 bases align to TRBD2. V trimming: 1 base; J trimming: 0 bases; junction bases outside the gene matches: 3. Germline CDR1 and CDR2: SGHRS and YFSETQ. The CDR3 covers 16 residues. CDR3 sequence reads: CASSLSSGGLSYEQYF. The CDR3 bases are TGCGCCAGCAGCTTGTCTAGCGGGGGGCTCTCCTACGAGCAGTACTTC.

This clonotype occurred a few times. V is TRBV29-1 and J is TRBJ1-1; unclear D gene. The CDR3 consists of 10 residues. The V gene lost 6 bases and the J gene lost 6 bases, with 8 bases spanning the gap. Germline CDR1 reads SQVTM; CDR2 reads ANQGSEA. The CDR3 DNA reads TGCAGCGTGAGGACCCCTGAAGCTTTCTTT. This codes for CSVRTPEAFF.

V usage is TRBV5-1 and J usage is TRBJ2-7; no reliable D call. CDR1 SGHRS and CDR2 YFSETQ come from the germline V gene. The ends were cut back, 4 bases at V and 0 bases at J, with 11 bases in the middle. The CDR3 is made up of 14 amino acids. CDR3 DNA: TGCGCCAGCAGCAACCTATTAGACTCCTACGAGCAGTACTTC. Translated: CASSNLLDSYEQYF.

This clonotype was recorded many times. The rearrangement uses TRBV28 and TRBJ1-2; D not certain. The CDR3 is 13 residues long. Trimming took off 7 bases at V and 6 bases at J, with 15 bases between the two ends. From germline, CDR1 is MDHEN and CDR2 SYDVKM. DNA of the CDR3: TGTGCCAGCACCCCGACATACTCCAATGGCTACACCTTC. It yields the protein CASTPTYSNGYTF.

This clonotype has just one count. The J gene is TRBJ2-7, the V gene TRBV6-1; 7 bases match TRBD2. Germline V gives CDR1 MNHNS, CDR2 SASEGT. Trimming cost V 6 bases and J 2 bases; bases outside gene matches: 7. CDR3 length equals 14 residues. DNA for the CDR3: TGTGCCAGCAGCGGTCGGGGGGTTACCTACGAGCAGTACTTC. Protein: CASSGRGVTYEQYF.

This clonotype was observed a handful of times. This may stem from a read error, because a much larger clone lies one nucleotide away. The chain's CDR3 is CASSLAQGDGAQHF. The CDR3 DNA reads as TGTGCCAGCAGTTTAGCCCAGGGGGACGGGGCCCAGCATTTT. The chain recombines TRBV28 with TRBJ1-5; 7 bases agree with TRBD1. V trimming: 2 bases; J trimming: 11 bases; junction bases outside the gene matches: 9. The CDR3 runs 14 residues. CDR1 and CDR2 (germline): MDHEN, SYDVKM.

The sample holds many counts of this clonotype. The gene calls are TRBV10-3 and TRBJ1-2; D may be TRBD1 (5 bases). The CDR3 has 13 residues. CDR1 ENHRY and CDR2 SYGVKD come from the germline V gene. The V end was cut by 4 bases, the J end by 8 bases, with 14 bases between. CDR3 bases: TGTGCCATCAGTGGATGGCAGGGTGACGGCTACACCTTC. The encoded protein is CAISGWQGDGYTF.

The rearrangement uses TRBV12-3 or TRBV12-4 and TRBJ2-7, with D unresolved. The CDR3 loop spans 15 amino acids. The ends were cut back, 5 bases at V and 1 base at J, with 15 bases in the middle. This chain's CDR3 is CASSEFKVGSYEQYF. The CDR3 bases are TGTGCCAGCAGTGAATTCAAGGTCGGGTCCTACGAGCAGTACTTC.

This clonotype showed up many times. The chain carries TRBV30 and TRBJ2-7; no clear D gene. The length of the CDR3 is 13 residues. CDR1 is GTSNPN, CDR2 SVGIG, per germline (reference sequence). V lost 0 bases to trimming and J lost 3 bases, with 9 bases between them. The CDR3 sequence is CAWSVGDYYEQYF. In nucleotides, the CDR3 is TGTGCCTGGAGTGTTGGTGATTACTACGAGCAGTACTTC.

For this clonotype: Given a much more abundant clone one base away, this may be a read error. The J gene is TRBJ2-2, the V gene TRBV6-1; D might be TRBD2 (6 bases). Germline lookup yields CDR1 MNHNS and CDR2 SASEGT. The CDR3 contains 14 residues. For the CDR3, the DNA is TGTGCCAGCAGTGAATTTAGGCGCGCCGGGGGGCTGTTTTTT. Its protein is CASSEFRRAGGLFF.

This clonotype was counted many times. DNA of the CDR3: TGTGCCAGCAGCCTTCTATATGGCTACACCTTC. Translation gives CASSLLYGYTF. The chain is built from TRBV16 and TRBJ1-2; D gene uncertain. The CDR3 runs 11 residues. The V end lost 4 bases, the J end lost 5 bases, and 5 bases lay between the germline ends. Germline assignment: CDR1 KGHSY and CDR2 FQNENV.

V usage is TRBV9 and J usage is TRBJ2-7, with 14 nucleotides matching TRBD2. With V trimmed by 5 bases and J by 6 bases, 4 bases remained unmatched. CDR3 length: 14 residues. CDR1 is SGDLS, CDR2 YYNGEE, per germline. CDR3 loop: CASSNGLAGGEQYF. The CDR3 nucleotides are TGTGCCAGCAGTAACGGACTAGCGGGAGGCGAGCAGTACTTC.

Comment on this clonotype: Compared with germline, one end of the junction differs, possibly owing to a read error. The V and J genes are TRBV28 and TRBJ2-5; 7 bases match TRBD2. This CDR3 has 16 residues. Germline CDR1 reads MDHEN; CDR2 reads SYDVKM. Written as DNA, the CDR3 is TGCGCCAGCAGCCAAGATCAGGCGGGACTACAAGAGACCCAGTACTTC. Translation: CASSQDQAGLQETQYF.

J is TRBJ1-5 and V is TRBV12-3 or TRBV12-4; D perhaps matches TRBD1 (5 bases). This CDR3 comprises 16 residues. The V end was cut by 0 bases, the J end by 4 bases, with 13 bases between. CDR3 nucleotide sequence: TGTGCCAGCAGTTTAGCGCTGGGGGAACCTAATCAGCCCCAGCATTTT. Amino acid sequence: CASSLALGEPNQPQHF.